Listed here are 19 T cell receptor beta chains from one sample, sequenced in a study of Ad26.COV2.S vaccination and SARS-CoV-2 variants. Some clones are missing from TCRdb's copy, which holds only in-frame ones; the method was immunoSEQ multiplex PCR. Among 430,000 or so clones listed, 89% were seen once. Treatment meaning: some 20 received Ad26.COV2.S at low or high dose, single or two shots; a few received placebo; per-sample allocation not given. Sampling was performed 63 days after the first vaccine or placebo injection. The sequenced sample was peripheral blood, obtained in a trial of Ad26.COV2.S vaccine versus placebo. All receptors derive from a person between 18 and 65 years old who received the Ad26.COV2.S COVID-19 vaccine or a placebo.

The V gene is TRBV6-2 or TRBV6-3, the J gene TRBJ1-5; the D is unclear. CDR3 length: 15 residues. Trimming removed 2 bases at V and 11 bases at J, with 19 bases between. Germline CDR1 MNHEY, CDR2 SVGEGT. CDR3 sequence reads: CASSYTSFRGPAQHF. In DNA form, the CDR3 reads TGTGCCAGCAGTTACACCAGCTTTCGTGGCCCGGCCCAGCATTTT.

CDR3 in DNA: TGTGCCAGCAGCCTTGACGGGAACTACGAGCAGTACTTC. Protein: CASSLDGNYEQYF. The rearrangement links TRBV7-8 to TRBJ2-7; weak D call: TRBD2 (5 bases). Germline-derived CDR1 and CDR2 are SGHVS and FQNEAQ. The CDR3 covers 13 residues. The germline V and J ends were trimmed by 5 bases and 3 bases, with 11 bases remaining between them.

The chain carries TRBV28 and TRBJ2-1; perhaps TRBD2 as D (5 bases). Germline CDR1 is MDHEN and CDR2 is SYDVKM. Trimming stripped 0 bases from V and 5 bases from J, with 20 bases between. The CDR3 is made up of 18 amino acids. The CDR3 DNA reads TGTGCCAGCAGTTTATGGGGGAGATGGTCAAGCCCTGACAATGAGCAGTTCTTC. Residues: CASSLWGRWSSPDNEQFF.

J is TRBJ2-2 and V is TRBV3-1 (or the pseudogene TRBV3-2), with D perhaps given as TRBD1 or TRBD2 (5 bases each). Trimming pared 0 bases from V and 9 bases from J, leaving 23 bases between. The CDR3 sequence is 18 residues long. Per the germline V gene, CDR1 is LGHDT and CDR2 is YNNKEL (reference sequence). CDR3 DNA: TGTGCCAGCAGCCAAGATCGACGGTTGATCGGGGCTGTAAGGGAGCTGTTTTTT. Translation: CASSQDRRLIGAVRELFF.

As regards this clone: Other nucleotide sequences in the sample specify the same CDR3. CDR3: CASSLSTDTQYF. The DNA of the CDR3 is TGTGCCAGCAGCCTTAGCACAGATACGCAGTATTTT. The chain carries TRBV3-1 (or the pseudogene TRBV3-2) and TRBJ2-3; D is uncertain. V lost 4 bases, J lost 0 bases, and 2 bases lay in between. The CDR3 totals 12 residues. The germline V gene encodes CDR1 LGHDT and CDR2 YNNKEL (reference sequence).

As DNA, the CDR3 is TGTGCCAGCAGTCAGAACTACGGGGGGACACGGGAGCAGTTCTTC. It yields the protein CASSQNYGGTREQFF. The genes are TRBV6-5 and TRBJ2-1; D possibly corresponds to TRBD2 (7 bases). The germline CDR1 and CDR2 sequences are MNHEY and SVGAGI. The CDR3 runs 15 residues. Deletions cut 5 bases from V and 10 bases from J, with 21 bases between.

The V gene is TRBV3-1 (or the pseudogene TRBV3-2), the J gene TRBJ1-1; D perhaps matches TRBD1 (5 bases). There are 14 residues in the CDR3. Germline V gene sequence: CDR1 LGHDT, CDR2 YNNKEL (reference sequence). The V end lost 4 bases, the J end lost 5 bases, and 14 bases lay between the germline ends. CDR3 residues: CASSLGAGRTEAFF. CDR3 nucleotide sequence: TGTGCCAGCAGCCTTGGGGCAGGGCGGACTGAAGCTTTCTTT.

The CDR3 is CASSLDRISLYNEQFF. For the CDR3, the DNA is TGCGCCAGCAGCTTGGACAGGATTTCGTTATACAATGAGCAGTTCTTC. V usage is TRBV5-1 and J usage is TRBJ2-1; TRBD1 is a possible D gene (5 bases). The CDR3 has 16 amino acids. Trimming took off 0 bases at V and 4 bases at J, with 14 bases between the two ends. Per germline, CDR1 SGHRS and CDR2 YFSETQ.

This chain joins TRBV3-1 (or the pseudogene TRBV3-2) and TRBJ2-3; no definite D call. V was trimmed by 4 bases and J by 6 bases, leaving 11 bases between them. Germline V lookup: CDR1 LGHDT, CDR2 YNNKEL (reference sequence). The CDR3 covers 13 residues. Written as DNA, the CDR3 is TGTGCCAGCAGCCGTAACACATTTGATACGCAGTATTTT. As protein: CASSRNTFDTQYF.

The CDR3 DNA is TGCGCCAGCAGTGGGACAGGGAGTGGAAACATTCAGTACTTC. Protein: CASSGTGSGNIQYF. The chain carries TRBV10-1 and TRBJ2-4; TRBD1 matches at 8 bases. The germline V gene encodes CDR1 WNHNN and CDR2 SYGVQD (reference sequence). CDR3 length: 14 amino acids. Trimming at V came to 4 bases and at J to 6 bases, leaving 5 bases not matched to a gene.

The rearrangement uses TRBV4-3 and TRBJ2-5; D unclear. Trimming took 0 bases from V and 5 from J, leaving 13 bases between them. Germline-derived CDR1 and CDR2 are LGHNA and YSLEER. The CDR3 has 15 amino acids. CDR3 sequence reads: CASSQDRSRVETQYF. CDR3 bases: TGCGCCAGCAGCCAAGATCGATCGAGAGTTGAGACCCAGTACTTC.

The chain combines TRBV4-1 with TRBJ2-3; TRBD2 matches at 7 bases. V dropped 6 bases and J dropped 1; count of bases not matched to a gene: 16. Germline loops: CDR1 MGHRA, CDR2 YSYEKL. The CDR3 consists of 18 residues. The CDR3 reads CASSRKRGPPLGTDTQYF. In DNA, the CDR3 is TGCGCCAGCAGTCGTAAGCGGGGCCCCCCACTCGGCACAGATACGCAGTATTTT.

In its sample, this clone was seen a few times. The chain carries TRBV5-1 and TRBJ1-1; unclear D gene. Per germline, CDR1 SGHRS and CDR2 YFSETQ. This CDR3 has 15 residues. Between the trimmed V and J ends, which lost 3 bases and 4 bases, there was a span of 16 bases. DNA of the CDR3: TGCGCCAGCAGCTGGGGTGAAGATCTTAGCACTGAAGCTTTCTTT. It codes for CASSWGEDLSTEAFF.

Of note for this clone: At one of its ends the junction is not consistent with the germline gene, which may arise from a read error. The chain's CDR3 is CASSSLSGGRGHFTGELFF. The CDR3 nucleotides are TGTGCTAGCAGCTCCCTCTCCGGGGGCAGGGGGCATTTCACCGGGGAGCTGTTTTTT. The gene calls are TRBV7-7 and TRBJ2-2, with 8 bases aligning to TRBD1. CDR1 and CDR2 (germline): SSHAT, FNYEAQ (reference sequence). This CDR3 comprises 19 residues.

The chain employs TRBV4-3 and TRBJ1-1, with D perhaps TRBD1 (5 bases). CDR1 and CDR2 from the germline V gene are LGHNA and YSLEER. This CDR3 is built from 18 residues. Trimming took 0 bases from V and 1 from J, leaving 18 bases between them. CDR3: CASSQDLVLRQKNTEAFF. DNA for the CDR3: TGCGCCAGCAGCCAAGATTTAGTCCTAAGACAGAAGAACACTGAAGCTTTCTTT.

The rearrangement joins TRBV2 to TRBJ1-2; 9 nucleotides align to TRBD1. The germline V gene encodes CDR1 SNHLY and CDR2 FYNNEI. CDR3 length: 15 amino acids. V trimming: 4 bases; J trimming: 0 bases; junction bases outside the gene matches: 3. This chain's CDR3 is CASSGTGAANYGYTF. CDR3 DNA sequence: TGTGCCAGCAGTGGGACAGGGGCCGCTAACTATGGCTACACCTTC.

The CDR3 sequence: CASSFSGENTGELFF. The CDR3 DNA follows: TGTGCCAGCAGCTTTTCAGGAGAGAACACCGGGGAGCTGTTTTTT. This sequence joins TRBV7-9 and TRBJ2-2; D unclear. The CDR3 sequence is 15 residues long. The germline V and J ends were trimmed by 3 bases and 1 base, with 9 bases remaining between them. CDR1 SEHNR and CDR2 FQNEAQ come from the germline V gene (reference sequence).

This chain connects TRBV29-1 to TRBJ1-2; 8 nucleotides agree with TRBD1. The CDR3 is made up of 16 amino acids. Germline CDR1 and CDR2: SQVTM and ANQGSEA. Germline trimming cut 5 bases from V and 4 bases from J; bases unmatched to any gene: 15. CDR3 DNA: TGCAGCGTTTCACCCTTCCGGGACAGGTTTTTCTATGGCTACACCTTC. Its translation is CSVSPFRDRFFYGYTF.

Concerning this clone itself: The sample has other DNA sequences that encode this CDR3 too. The chain carries TRBV9 and TRBJ1-2; a weak D match, TRBD1 (5 bases). CDR1 SGDLS and CDR2 YYNGEE come from the germline V gene. The CDR3 covers 12 residues. The germline V and J ends were trimmed by 3 bases and 4 bases, with 7 bases remaining between them. CDR3 sequence (DNA): TGTGCCAGCAGCGCGAGGGGCTATGGCTACACCTTC. This codes for CASSARGYGYTF.